The clone carrying this T cell receptor (beta chain) was seen repeatedly, ten times or more. The target antigen is unknown. CDR1 and CDR2 from the germline V gene are DFQATT and SNEGSKA (reference sequence). The CDR3 contains 12 residues. V lost 3 bases and J lost 5, with 10 bases in between. The source of the sample is a study of CD8 T cells in ankylosing spondylitis. Findings and limits, study-wide: In ankylosing spondylitis blood, a motif of eight highly homologous TCR beta variants appeared characteristic. The authors reported significant enrichment of disease-linked clones in matched ankylosing spondylitis synovial fluid. Disease-linked clones proved CD8+ and comparatively uncommon in peripheral blood.

Quantitative 5'-RACE with molecular barcodes produced the TCR beta libraries. TCRdb analysed the 5' RACE reads with MiXCR anew, one entry per CDR3 protein. The sample has over 400,000 distinct CDR3 sequences, more than 25% seen once. The sequenced sample consisted of blood, either unsorted or a sorted T cell fraction (not recorded which). The origin of this receptor is a male donor with ankylosing spondylitis. The chain has TRBV20-1 and TRBJ1-1; D gene uncertain. As DNA, the CDR3 is TGCAGTGCTAGGGAGGGCTGGACTGAAGCTTTCTTT. It is translated as CSAREGWTEAFF.